This T cell receptor (beta chain) was captured in a study of T cell responses to AZD1222 COVID-19 vaccine. This clone was picked up a small number of times. Antigen unknown. Study-wide results and limits: The breadth and depth of Spike-specific TCRs increased once two AZD1222 doses had been given.

Germline CDR1 is LNHNV and CDR2 is YYDKDF (reference sequence). The J segment lost 1 base and the V segment lost 1 base, leaving 7 bases of the junction unmatched. The CDR3 is made up of 17 amino acids. Using immunoSEQ multiplex PCR, the repertoire was profiled, and TCRdb retains in-frame clones only, with some absent. The data contain 100,000 to 150,000 clones, about nine tenths of them singletons. Sequenced here: peripheral blood, sampled on day 0 of AZD1222 vaccination. The V gene is TRBV15, the J gene TRBJ1-5, with 7 positions matching TRBD1. The sequence came from an adult in good health. The CDR3, as DNA: TGTGCCACCAGCAGAGGCCGAGGGGGCGGCAGCAATCAGCCCCAGCATTTT. This encodes CATSRGRGGGSNQPQHF.